This T cell receptor beta chain was sequenced for a study of blood T cell repertoires in COVID-19. Study summary: Nucleic acid was either cDNA or gDNA, and it came from T cells, B-cell-depleted T cells, or PBMCs.

Only in-frame clones appear in the TCRdb table, and some are missing; sequencing was by immunoSEQ multiplex PCR. There are more than 75,000 clones in the sample; more than 70% occur only once, and about 2% lies in the top ten. V gave up 0 bases and J gave up 9 bases, with 14 bases separating them. Germline V gene data show CDR1 as SGDLS and CDR2 as YYNGEE. The CDR3 runs to 14 residues. This clone appeared once. The sequence was collected from a man in his fifties or sixties with acute or convalescent COVID-19. The chain couples TRBV9 to TRBJ2-3; D may be TRBD1 (6 bases). The sequenced sample consisted of peripheral blood. CDR3 sequence (DNA): TGTGCCAGCAGCGTAGAGGGGGAAGGGGTAACGCAGTATTTT. Translated, it gives CASSVEGEGVTQYF.